This T cell receptor beta chain comes out of a study of cytotoxic CD8 clonotypes in ibrutinib-treated CLL. The wider study: Investigators collected response samples after a median approximately eleven months of treatment, range 6 to 36.

The CDR3 has 13 amino acids. V was pared by 1 base and J by 4 bases, with 6 bases between. CDR1 is LNHNV, CDR2 YYDKDF, per germline (reference sequence). Assay used: immunoSEQ multiplex PCR; TCRdb lists only in-frame clones, some missing. This sample yields under 200,000 clones, of which roughly 80% are seen a single time; roughly 2% belongs to the top ten. The rearrangement uses TRBV15 and TRBJ2-3; no firm D call. This receptor was taken from a human donor with chronic lymphocytic leukemia. The source was PBMCs, collected after 12 months of ibrutinib treatment. CDR3 loop: CATSRGLADTQYF. The CDR3 coding sequence is TGTGCCACCAGCAGAGGACTCGCAGATACGCAGTATTTT.